This note documents a single T cell receptor beta chain sequence. Antigen: not known. This could be a read error, since a much larger clone is one nucleotide away. This CDR3 fails to terminate in the conserved phenylalanine or tryptophan, so it likely reflects a read error. This CDR3 has 16 residues. Germline CDR1 reads SQVTM; CDR2 reads ANQGSEA. V dropped 6 bases and J dropped 2; count of bases not matched to a gene: 14. Via MiXCR, TCRdb re-called the PCR reads, giving one row per CDR3 protein. Here the sample spans around 480,000 distinct CDR3 sequences, about 22% being singletons. This sample is drawn from a study of molecular identifiers for immune sequencing clone quantification. On the study more broadly: Replicate RNA came from roughly 20,000 or 100,000 naive CD8 cells and was split five ways, and four parts were sequenced.

Study-wide results and caveats: In cases of identical TCR molecules sharing a barcode, highly expanded clone sizes could be underestimated.

The TCR was taken from a human donor in good health. Some libraries in this study had Jurkat cell RNA spiked in. The chain carries TRBV29-1 and TRBJ2-5; TRBD2 matches at 8 bases. The material sequenced was naive CD8+ T cells from blood, with Jurkat cell RNA spiked in. The subset is: FACS-sorted CD8+CD4-CCR7+CD45RA+ naive T cells. The DNA of the CDR3 is TGCAGCGTGGGCCTCGGGCTAGCGGGTACGCAAGAGACCCAGTACTCC. It translates to CSVGLGLAGTQETQYS.